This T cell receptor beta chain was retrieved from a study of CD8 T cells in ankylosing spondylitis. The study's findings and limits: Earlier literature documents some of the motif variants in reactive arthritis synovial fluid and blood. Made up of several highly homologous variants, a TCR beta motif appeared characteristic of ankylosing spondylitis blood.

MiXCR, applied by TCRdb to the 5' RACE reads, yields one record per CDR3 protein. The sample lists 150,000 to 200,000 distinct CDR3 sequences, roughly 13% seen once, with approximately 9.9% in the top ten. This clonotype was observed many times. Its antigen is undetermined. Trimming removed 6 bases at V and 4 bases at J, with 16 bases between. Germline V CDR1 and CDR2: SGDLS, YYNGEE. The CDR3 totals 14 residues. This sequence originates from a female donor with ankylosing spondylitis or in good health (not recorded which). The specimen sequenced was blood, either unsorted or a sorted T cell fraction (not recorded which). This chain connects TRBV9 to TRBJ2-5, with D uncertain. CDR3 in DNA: TGTGCCAGCACCATAGGGAACGGCTTAGAGACCCAGTACTTC. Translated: CASTIGNGLETQYF.